A selection of T cell receptor beta chains follows, all from one sample in a study of T cell responses to AZD1222 COVID-19 vaccine. Clones were read by immunoSEQ multiplex PCR, and TCRdb kept only the in-frame ones, dropping some. The sample includes more than 95,000 clones, 93% of them seen just once. This material consisted of peripheral blood, taken on day 0 of AZD1222 vaccination. These receptors originate from an adult in good health. Both conserved end residues are part of each CDR3. D genes are given only for firm matches. The size field is filled for only some rows; it gives once, few, many or a size class.

>TRBJ2-2|TRBV5-5|.|.
CASSLNSGELFF
TGTGCCAGCAGCTTGAATTCCGGGGAGCTGTTTTTT
>TRBJ2-3|TRBV7-2|TRBD2|.
CASSVAGADTQYF
TGTGCCAGCAGCGTAGCGGGAGCAGATACGCAGTATTTT
>TRBJ2-5|TRBV18|.|once
CASSRGIETQYF
TGTGCCAGCTCACGGGGTATAGAGACCCAGTACTTC
>TRBJ2-7|TRBV5-1|.|.
CASSPTSSYEQYF
TGCGCCAGCAGCCCGACGAGCTCCTACGAGCAGTACTTC
>TRBJ2-7|TRBV9|.|.
CASSVDHSSYEQYF
TGTGCCAGCAGCGTGGACCATAGCTCCTACGAGCAGTACTTC
>TRBJ2-1|TRBV3-1/TRBV3-2|.|.
CASSHPTYNEQFF
TGTGCCAGCAGCCATCCCACCTACAATGAGCAGTTCTTC
>TRBJ2-7|TRBV7-9|.|.
CASSHITAVNEQYF
TGTGCCAGCAGCCATATTACAGCGGTAAACGAGCAGTACTTC
>TRBJ1-2|TRBV15|.|.
CATSRDEGMAYGYTF
TGTGCCACCAGCAGAGATGAGGGTATGGCCTATGGCTACACCTTC
>TRBJ1-5|TRBV6-5|TRBD1|.
CASSYRGQHSNQPQHF
TGTGCCAGCAGTTACCGGGGACAGCATAGCAATCAGCCCCAGCATTTT
>TRBJ2-3|TRBV6-5|.|.
CASSYRAAWTDTQYF
TGTGCCAGCAGTTACAGGGCGGCGTGGACAGATACGCAGTATTTT
>TRBJ2-7|TRBV27|.|.
CASSRRAAEQYF
TGTGCCAGCTCCAGGAGGGCAGCCGAGCAGTACTTC
>TRBJ2-1|TRBV28|.|.
CASREQGPRRVNEQFF
TGTGCCAGCAGGGAACAGGGACCGCGACGGGTCAATGAGCAGTTCTTC
>TRBJ2-2|TRBV5-1|TRBD2|.
CASSLDSGIGTGELFF
TGCGCCAGCAGCTTGGATAGCGGGATTGGCACCGGGGAGCTGTTTTTT
>TRBJ2-1|TRBV9|TRBD2|.
CASSASSGRTTRNEQFF
TGTGCCAGCAGCGCGAGTAGCGGGAGGACCACTAGGAATGAGCAGTTCTTC
>TRBJ1-4|TRBV6-2/TRBV6-3|.|.
CASSYSIYRRPGNEKLFF
TGTGCCAGCAGTTACTCGATCTACCGGCGGCCGGGGAATGAAAAACTGTTTTTT
>TRBJ2-7|TRBV29-1|TRBD2|few
CSVAKREPYEQYF
TGCAGCGTTGCTAAGCGGGAGCCCTACGAGCAGTACTTC
>TRBJ1-6|TRBV6-1|.|.
CASSDSYRNSPLHF
TGTGCCAGCAGTGATAGTTACAGGAATTCACCCCTCCACTTT
>TRBJ2-1|TRBV27|.|.
CASSLSGRPLNEQFF
TGTGCCAGCAGTTTATCGGGACGGCCCCTGAATGAGCAGTTCTTC
>TRBJ1-1|TRBV28|TRBD1|once
CASSLPDRAMNTEAFF
TGTGCCAGCAGTTTACCCGACAGGGCTATGAACACTGAAGCTTTCTTT
>TRBJ1-2|TRBV28|.|.
CASSPVGARVLYGYTF
TGTGCCAGCAGCCCGGTGGGGGCCCGAGTGCTCTATGGCTACACCTTC
>TRBJ1-1|TRBV10-3|TRBD1|.
CAINSRQGMGNTEAFF
TGTGCCATCAATTCCCGACAGGGTATGGGGAACACTGAAGCTTTCTTT
>TRBJ2-5|TRBV5-1|.|.
CASSPETGSGETQYF
TGCGCCAGCAGCCCGGAGACTGGGAGTGGGGAGACCCAGTACTTC
>TRBJ2-3|TRBV5-1|TRBD2|.
CASSREGKTDTQYF
TGCGCCAGCAGCAGGGAGGGAAAGACAGATACGCAGTATTTT
>TRBJ2-1|TRBV11-2|TRBD2|.
CASSLREASYNEQFF
TGTGCCAGCAGCTTACGGGAGGCCTCCTACAATGAGCAGTTCTTC
>TRBJ1-1|TRBV6-5|.|.
CASGERWNTEAFF
TGTGCCAGTGGGGAGCGGTGGAACACTGAAGCTTTCTTT
>TRBJ2-7|TRBV14|.|.
CASSHSALNEQYF
TGTGCCAGCAGCCACTCAGCGTTGAACGAGCAGTACTTC
>TRBJ2-3|TRBV19|.|.
CASSIVGSDTQYF
TGTGCCAGTAGTATAGTCGGGTCAGATACGCAGTATTTT
>TRBJ2-5|TRBV7-9|.|.
CAIDTAGTSSVGTQYF
TGTGCCATCGATACCGCCGGGACTTCATCGGTCGGGACCCAGTACTTC
>TRBJ2-7|TRBV28|.|.
CASSLGGSLYEQYF
TGTGCCAGCAGTTTAGGCGGGTCTCTCTACGAGCAGTACTTC
>TRBJ2-6|TRBV29-1|.|.
CSVEDLAPGSGANVLTF
TGCAGCGTTGAAGATTTAGCTCCAGGCTCTGGGGCCAACGTCCTGACTTTC
>TRBJ2-1|TRBV13|.|once
CASSSNPGQLNNEQFF
TGTGCCAGCAGCTCTAACCCGGGCCAGCTTAACAATGAGCAGTTCTTC
>TRBJ1-5|TRBV7-6|TRBD1|.
CASSPGQGISGNQPQHF
TGTGCCAGCAGCCCAGGACAGGGGATTTCGGGCAATCAGCCCCAGCATTTT
>TRBJ1-2|TRBV6-5|.|.
CASRDSTNYGYTF
TGTGCCAGCAGGGACAGTACTAACTATGGCTACACCTTC
>TRBJ2-3|TRBV14|.|.
CASSHRRSTDTQYF
TGTGCCAGCAGCCATCGGAGGAGCACAGATACGCAGTATTTT
>TRBJ1-2|TRBV6-2/TRBV6-3|TRBD1|.
CASSHHRDRTIVYGYTF
TGTGCCAGCAGTCACCATAGGGACAGGACAATTGTCTATGGCTACACCTTC
>TRBJ2-7|TRBV11-3|.|.
CASSSLFRAYEQYF
TGTGCCAGCAGCTCCCTTTTTAGAGCCTACGAGCAGTACTTC
>TRBJ2-3|TRBV24-1|.|.
CATSPPGGTDTQYF
TGTGCCACCAGCCCGCCTGGGGGCACAGATACGCAGTATTTT
>TRBJ2-1|TRBV7-2|.|.
CASSSPLRRGGSYNEQFF
TGTGCCAGCAGCTCCCCGCTGCGCAGGGGCGGCTCCTACAATGAGCAGTTCTTC
>TRBJ2-3|TRBV5-4|.|.
CASSRQASTDTQYF
TGTGCCAGCAGCAGACAGGCTAGCACAGATACGCAGTATTTT
>TRBJ2-7|TRBV6-5|.|.
CAHGRAVYEQYF
TGTGCCCACGGCAGGGCGGTTTACGAGCAGTACTTC
>TRBJ2-3|TRBV5-4|TRBD1|.
CASSLTRGLSTDTQYF
TGTGCCAGCAGCTTGACCAGGGGGCTTAGCACAGATACGCAGTATTTT
>TRBJ2-2|TRBV27|TRBD2|.
CASSLGTSGGELFF
TGTGCCAGCAGTCTCGGGACTAGCGGCGGGGAGCTGTTTTTT
>TRBJ2-2|TRBV7-3|TRBD1|.
CASSSWGTGSSGELFF
TGTGCCAGCAGCTCCTGGGGGACAGGGAGTTCCGGGGAGCTGTTTTTT
>TRBJ2-3|TRBV9|.|.
CASSVGPDITDTQYF
TGTGCCAGCAGCGTAGGTCCGGATATCACAGATACGCAGTATTTT
>TRBJ2-5|TRBV18|TRBD2|.
CASSNTYTSEETQYF
TGTGCCAGCTCAAACACCTATACTAGCGAAGAGACCCAGTACTTC
>TRBJ1-4|TRBV5-1|TRBD1|.
CASSGGGMSNEKLFF
TGCGCCAGCAGTGGAGGGGGCATGAGTAATGAAAAACTGTTTTTT
>TRBJ2-2|TRBV4-1|.|once
CASSQYPGSGELFF
TGCGCCAGCAGCCAATATCCAGGAAGCGGGGAGCTGTTTTTT
>TRBJ2-3|TRBV12-5|TRBD1|.
CASAQGQGASDTQYF
TGTGCTAGTGCCCAGGGACAGGGGGCGTCAGATACGCAGTATTTT
>TRBJ1-1|TRBV27|.|.
CASSLLGMNTEAFF
TGTGCCAGCAGTTTATTGGGGATGAACACTGAAGCTTTCTTT
>TRBJ2-2|TRBV2|TRBD2|.
CASKAGGIENTGELFF
TGTGCCAGCAAAGCGGGAGGGATTGAGAACACCGGGGAGCTGTTTTTT